This TCR beta chain comes out of a study of glioma-infiltrating T cells after dendritic cell vaccination. Whole-study context: Autologous tumor lysate-pulsed dendritic cell vaccination was given between the early 2000s and the early 2010s. At biweekly intervals, patients got three intradermal dendritic cell vaccine injections.

Time point of the sample: after dendritic cell vaccination, including at tumor progression/relapse. The germline gives CDR1 SGDLS, CDR2 YYNGEE. V shed 3 bases and J 2 bases; nucleotides not matched to a gene: 3. This CDR3 is built from 15 residues. The immunoSEQ assay amplified TCRB CDR3 from up to about 2 ug DNA. Primers: 60 V beta forward and 13 J beta reverse. Profiling relied on immunoSEQ multiplex PCR, and the TCRdb table lists in-frame clones only, not all of them. The data contain about 65,000 clones, about 89% of them singletons. The source is a human donor with glioblastoma. The chain links TRBV9 to TRBJ2-7; 12 nucleotides agree with TRBD1. The sample was blood, taken after dendritic cell vaccination. CDR3 protein: CASSAGTGGPYEQYF. The CDR3 bases are TGTGCCAGCAGCGCTGGGACAGGGGGCCCCTACGAGCAGTACTTC.